A single sample gave rise to the 10 T cell receptor beta chains below, sequenced in a study of OX40 agonist ivuxolimab in advanced cancers. Profiling relied on immunoSEQ multiplex PCR, and the TCRdb table lists in-frame clones only, not all of them. The sample has some 80,000 clones, around 86% seen once. This specimen was CD4+ or CD8+ T cells sorted from blood, taken in a trial of the OX40 agonist ivuxolimab. Receptor source: an adult with an advanced solid tumor such as melanoma, head and neck, liver or kidney cancer.

The V call is TRBV29-1, the J call TRBJ1-4; D remains unclear. The CDR3 contains 13 residues. Trimming removed 3 bases from V and 6 bases from J, with 11 bases in between. Germline CDR1 SQVTM, CDR2 ANQGSEA. CDR3 sequence reads: CSVEGSWDEKLFF. The CDR3 region has the DNA TGCAGCGTTGAGGGGAGTTGGGATGAAAAACTGTTTTTT.

V gene TRBV27 combines with J gene TRBJ1-4, with D perhaps matching TRBD1 (5 bases). Germline assignment: CDR1 MNHEY and CDR2 SMNVEV (reference sequence). This CDR3 is 14 amino acids long. Deletions cut 8 bases from V and 6 bases from J, with 16 bases between. The CDR3 sequence: CASGFGGFDEKLFF. The CDR3 DNA is TGTGCCAGCGGGTTCGGGGGTTTCGATGAAAAACTGTTTTTT.

This clone appeared once. The V call is TRBV30, the J call TRBJ1-5; unclear D gene. Germline CDR1 GTSNPN, CDR2 SVGIG (reference sequence). This CDR3 is 14 amino acids long. V lost 0 bases, J lost 4 bases, and 10 bases lay in between. The CDR3: CAWSVSTANQPQHF. The CDR3 DNA sequence: TGTGCCTGGAGTGTATCTACAGCTAATCAGCCCCAGCATTTT.

The genes are TRBV5-1 and TRBJ2-5, with D maybe TRBD2 (6 bases). The CDR3 extends over 14 amino acids. CDR1 and CDR2 (germline): SGHRS, YFSETQ. Trimming left V 4 bases short and J 2 bases short, with 12 bases between. The CDR3 DNA sequence: TGCGCCAGCAGCACTGGAGGGGATCAAGAGACCCAGTACTTC. It is translated as CASSTGGDQETQYF.

The V gene is TRBV5-4, the J gene TRBJ1-5; tentative D call: TRBD1 (5 bases). Germline V gene sequence: CDR1 SGHNT, CDR2 YYREEE (reference sequence). CDR3 length: 13 amino acids. Deletions cut 4 bases from V and 3 bases from J, with 8 bases between. Written as DNA, the CDR3 is TGTGCCAGCAGCAGGGGATACAATCAGCCCCAGCATTTT. This translates into CASSRGYNQPQHF.

DNA for the CDR3: TGCGCCAGCAGCGTCAGAGCCCACGGGGACTATGAGCAGTTCTTC. This translates into CASSVRAHGDYEQFF. The gene calls are TRBV5-1 and TRBJ2-1; D might be TRBD2 (6 bases). In germline, CDR1 is SGHRS, CDR2 YFSETQ. Trimming took 4 bases from V and 8 from J, leaving 19 bases between them. The CDR3 loop spans 15 amino acids.

As concerns this clone: The sample has other DNA sequences that encode this CDR3 too. The V gene is TRBV18, the J gene TRBJ2-5; 7 nucleotides align to TRBD2. Per germline, CDR1 KGHSH and CDR2 LQKENI. CDR3 size: 13 residues. After removal of 5 bases from V and 2 bases from J, the junction contained 2 bases not matched to a gene. The CDR3 DNA sequence: TGTGCCAGCTCATCGGGACTACAAGAGACCCAGTACTTC. Its translation is CASSSGLQETQYF.

The V and J genes are TRBV27 and TRBJ2-5, with 7 bases that match TRBD1. J was trimmed by 4 bases and V by 4 bases; bases with no gene match: 12. CDR1 is MNHEY, CDR2 SMNVEV, per germline (reference sequence). The CDR3 runs to 16 residues. CDR3 sequence: CASSSPSTGSGETQYF. As DNA, the CDR3 is TGTGCCAGCAGTTCCCCCTCGACAGGGTCGGGAGAGACCCAGTACTTC.

The chain links TRBV29-1 to TRBJ2-7; a weak D match, TRBD1 (5 bases). CDR3 length: 13 residues. Looked up from germline, CDR1 is SQVTM and CDR2 is ANQGSEA. The V and J ends lost 4 bases and 2 bases respectively, with 12 bases between them. CDR3 DNA sequence: TGCAGCGTTGTTTCAGGGATAACCTACGAGCAGTACTTC. It encodes CSVVSGITYEQYF.

The J gene is TRBJ2-3, the V gene TRBV15, with D unclear. CDR3 size: 15 residues. Deletions cut 1 base from V and 1 base from J, with 9 bases between. The V gene's germline CDR1 is LNHNV and CDR2 YYDKDF (reference sequence). The CDR3 loop reads CATSRVRPRTDTQYF. The CDR3 region has the DNA TGTGCCACCAGCAGAGTGAGACCCCGCACAGATACGCAGTATTTT.